This T cell receptor (beta chain) derives from a study of blood T cell repertoires in COVID-19. Study summary: The study drew acute and convalescent COVID-19 samples from the United States, Italy and Spain. T cells, B-cell-depleted T cells, or PBMCs supplied cDNA or gDNA.

Germline CDR1 and CDR2: LNHDA and SQIVND (reference sequence). V was pared by 4 bases and J by 0 bases, with 7 bases between. The CDR3 is 15 amino acids. Authors' processing steps: Estimated nucleated cell counts came from reference gene primer amplification. Generated by immunoSEQ multiplex PCR, the TCRdb table keeps only in-frame clones and is missing some. The V and J calls and clone size were taken over from that table, and D and trimming were inferred from the DNA. The sample carries 150,000 to 200,000 clones, 81% recorded once. The V and J genes are TRBV19 and TRBJ1-6; D is uncertain. Specimen: peripheral blood. This receptor was identified in a man aged 55 to 70 with active or convalescent COVID-19. The CDR3 nucleotides read TGTGCCAGTAGTAGCACGCGCTCCTATAATTCACCCCTCCACTTT. It codes for CASSSTRSYNSPLHF.